Following are 30 T cell receptor beta chains from one sample sequenced in a study of shared T cell receptors in the human thymus. Assay: immunoSEQ multiplex PCR; the TCRdb copy retains only in-frame clones and omits some. Here the sample spans 540,000 or so clones, 70% to 80% being singletons. The sample was also linked to a second study, of human thymus T cells.

The specimen was thymocytes. The receptors derive from a boy in the first two years of life with a congenital heart defect.

This chain links TRBV6-1 with TRBJ2-1; 13 bases are shared with TRBD2. There are 15 residues in the CDR3. Germline assignment: CDR1 MNHNS and CDR2 SASEGT. J gave up 8 bases and V 8 bases, and 9 bases lay outside the gene matches. Here the CDR3 reads CASALKGLAGDEQFF. CDR3 bases: TGTGCCAGCGCCCTCAAAGGACTAGCGGGGGATGAGCAGTTCTTC.

The gene calls are TRBV4-3 and TRBJ2-3; the D gene is possibly TRBD2 (5 bases). The V end was cut by 0 bases, the J end by 4 bases, with 17 bases between. The CDR3 length is 17 residues. CDR1 LGHNA and CDR2 YSLEER come from the germline V gene. As DNA, the CDR3 is TGCGCCAGCAGCCAAGACGTCGGGGTGAGGTTTCCAGATACGCAGTATTTT. It codes for CASSQDVGVRFPDTQYF.

The genes are TRBV28 and TRBJ1-2; 9 nucleotides align to TRBD1. Germline loops: CDR1 MDHEN, CDR2 SYDVKM. V lost 5 bases and J lost 8; bases outside the gene matches: 15. This CDR3 has 16 amino acids. CDR3 residues: CASSRKLRQGGQGYTF. CDR3 DNA: TGTGCCAGCAGTCGAAAGCTACGACAGGGGGGTCAAGGCTACACCTTC.

CDR3 in amino acids: CASSFYPAGEDTGELFF. The CDR3 coding sequence is TGTGCCAGCAGCTTCTATCCAGCGGGAGAGGACACCGGGGAGCTGTTTTTT. This rearrangement joins TRBV5-5 to TRBJ2-2; the match to TRBD2 covers 8 bases. Germline CDR1 SGHKS, CDR2 YYEKEE (reference sequence). The CDR3 length is 17 residues. The junction had 9 bases not matched to a gene; V was cut back by 2 bases and J by 3 bases.

This clone was detected a few times. V is TRBV7-9 and J is TRBJ2-2; TRBD1 matches at 7 bases. Germline V gene sequence: CDR1 SEHNR, CDR2 FQNEAQ (reference sequence). V shed 7 bases, J shed 7 bases, and the junction held 15 bases outside the gene matches. This CDR3 comprises 16 residues. The CDR3 is CASTLEEKGAFGELFF. The CDR3 bases are TGTGCCAGCACCCTCGAGGAGAAGGGGGCGTTCGGGGAGCTGTTTTTT.

The rearrangement joins TRBV7-9 to TRBJ2-5, with D possibly being TRBD2 (5 bases). V lost 0 bases and J 0 bases, leaving 17 bases between the germline ends. Germline V gene data show CDR1 as SEHNR and CDR2 as FQNEAQ (reference sequence). This CDR3 has 18 residues. The CDR3 DNA is TGTGCCAGCAGCTTAGCCGGGGTCCCTAAACAGTACCAAGAGACCCAGTACTTC. Translation: CASSLAGVPKQYQETQYF.

This clone was seen a few times. The chain joins TRBV18 to TRBJ2-2, with 12 nucleotides matching TRBD2. Germline assignment: CDR1 KGHSH and CDR2 LQKENI. Trimming cost V 2 bases and J 4 bases; bases outside gene matches: 11. The CDR3 extends over 19 amino acids. The DNA of the CDR3 is TGTGCCAGCTCACCAGAGACTAGCGGGAGTTATATAGGCACCGGGGAGCTGTTTTTT. Protein product: CASSPETSGSYIGTGELFF.

This CDR3 is CASSPQDREGAQYF. CDR3 in DNA: TGTGCCAGCAGCCCCCAGGACAGGGAAGGGGCGCAGTACTTC. This sequence joins TRBV5-5 and TRBJ2-7, with TRBD1 matching over 8 bases. Germline V gene data show CDR1 as SGHKS and CDR2 as YYEKEE (reference sequence). V lost 4 bases, J lost 9 bases, and 12 bases stayed unmatched. The CDR3 totals 14 residues.

This clone was detected a few times. The J gene is TRBJ2-7, the V gene TRBV7-6; D is undetermined. The CDR3 has 12 residues. From germline, CDR1 is SGHVS and CDR2 FNYEAQ. V lost 5 bases to trimming and J lost 5 bases, with 10 bases between them. DNA of the CDR3: TGTGCCAGCAGCCAACTTCAGGACGAGCAGTACTTC. This gives the protein CASSQLQDEQYF.

This rearrangement joins TRBV6-5 to TRBJ1-5; 7 bases agree with TRBD1. This CDR3 comprises 14 residues. Germline trimming cut 6 bases from V and 6 bases from J; bases unmatched to any gene: 8. Per germline, CDR1 MNHEY and CDR2 SVGAGI. CDR3 protein: CASRPTGEAQPQHF. CDR3 DNA: TGTGCCAGCAGGCCTACAGGGGAGGCTCAGCCCCAGCATTTT.

The gene calls are TRBV15 and TRBJ2-7; 8 bases match TRBD1. Germline V gene lookup returns CDR1 LNHNV and CDR2 YYDKDF (reference sequence). Trimming removed 3 bases from V and 6 bases from J; junction bases left unmatched: 13. The CDR3 is 16 amino acids. CDR3 amino acids: CATSSVRGQGASEQYF. In DNA, the CDR3 is TGTGCCACCAGCAGTGTCCGGGGCCAGGGGGCATCCGAGCAGTACTTC. Variable domain in full (rest from reference TRBV15 and TRBJ2-7): DAMVIQNPRYQVTQFGKPVTLSCSQTLNHNVMYWYQQKSSQAPKLLFHYYDKDFNNEADTPDNFQSRRPNTSFCFLDIRSPGLGDTAMYLCATSSVRGQGASEQYFGPGTRLTVT.

The V and J genes are TRBV7-2 and TRBJ2-7, with a possible D match to TRBD1 (5 bases). The ends were cut back, 6 bases at V and 0 bases at J, with 15 bases in the middle. The CDR3 loop spans 15 amino acids. Germline lookup yields CDR1 SGHTA and CDR2 FQGNSA. This CDR3 is CASRKGRAPSYEQYF. CDR3 DNA sequence: TGTGCCAGCAGAAAAGGCAGGGCCCCCTCCTACGAGCAGTACTTC.

Only a few counts were recorded for this clone. The rearrangement links TRBV19 to TRBJ1-3; D is possibly TRBD1 (5 bases). V lost 3 bases and J lost 7, with 10 bases in between. The CDR3 is 13 residues long. Germline loops: CDR1 LNHDA, CDR2 SQIVND (reference sequence). CDR3 region: CASSIGGTNTIYF. DNA for the CDR3: TGTGCCAGTAGTATCGGGGGGACGAACACCATATATTTT.

J is TRBJ1-2 and V is TRBV7-9; 7 bases are shared with TRBD1. CDR1 is SEHNR and CDR2 is FQNEAQ in the germline V gene (reference sequence). V shed 5 bases, J shed 6 bases, and the junction held 6 bases outside the gene matches. The CDR3 has 13 amino acids. The CDR3 region has the DNA TGTGCCAGCAGCCCAGACAGGGCGGATGGCTACACCTTC. Protein: CASSPDRADGYTF. Based on the CDR3 plus reference TRBV7-9 and TRBJ1-2, the full variable domain is DTGVSQNPRHKITKRGQNVTFRCDPISEHNRLYWYRQTLGQGPEFLTYFQNEAQLEKSRLLSDRFSAERPKGSFSTLEIQRTEQGDSAMYLCASSPDRADGYTFGSGTRLTVV.

The chain couples TRBV4-3 to TRBJ1-2; tentatively, D is TRBD1 (6 bases). From germline, CDR1 is LGHNA and CDR2 YSLEER. CDR3 length: 15 amino acids. Deletions cut 1 base from V and 6 bases from J, with 15 bases between. Written as DNA, the CDR3 is TGCGCCAGCAGCCAAGTGTCCCCAGCAGGGGATGGCTACACCTTC. This encodes CASSQVSPAGDGYTF.

The chain couples TRBV11-2 to TRBJ2-7, with D possibly being TRBD2 (7 bases). The CDR3 consists of 14 residues. V shed 6 bases and J shed 1 base, with 13 bases lying between them. Germline CDR1 and CDR2: SGHAT and FQNNGV. CDR3 sequence: CASRHREGSYEQYF. The CDR3 nucleotides are TGTGCCAGCAGGCACAGGGAGGGTTCCTACGAGCAGTACTTC. Filled out from reference TRBV11-2 and TRBJ2-7, the complete variable domain reads EAGVAQSPRYKIIEKRQSVAFWCNPISGHATLYWYQQILGQGPKLLIQFQNNGVVDDSQLPKDRFSAERLKGVDSTLKIQPAKLEDSAVYLCASRHREGSYEQYFGPGTRLTVT.

The CDR3 loop reads CASSWVDRVVGETQYF. In nucleotides, the CDR3 is TGTGCCAGCAGCTGGGTCGACAGGGTAGTAGGGGAGACCCAGTACTTC. The rearrangement uses TRBV7-9 and TRBJ2-5; 7 positions match TRBD1. This CDR3 is built from 16 residues. After removal of 4 bases from V and 5 bases from J, the junction contained 13 bases not matched to a gene. Germline CDR1 reads SEHNR; CDR2 reads FQNEAQ (reference sequence).

The chain employs TRBV27 and TRBJ2-2, with TRBD1 identical over 12 bases. CDR3 length: 15 residues. V was clipped by 0 bases and J by 9 bases; unmatched bases: 2. Looked up from germline, CDR1 is MNHEY and CDR2 is SMNVEV (reference sequence). CDR3 nucleotide sequence: TGTGCCAGCAGTTTATCGGGGACAGGGGGCTGGGAGCTGTTTTTT. This translates into CASSLSGTGGWELFF.

V gene TRBV5-6 combines with J gene TRBJ2-6, with D uncertain. V was pared by 0 bases and J by 2 bases, with 12 bases between. The germline CDR1 and CDR2 sequences are SGHDT and YYEEEE. The CDR3 loop spans 17 amino acids. CDR3 bases: TGTGCCAGCAGCTTGGTCCAGGAACCGGCTGGGGCCAACGTCCTGACTTTC. Amino acid sequence: CASSLVQEPAGANVLTF. Filled out from reference TRBV5-6 and TRBJ2-6, the complete variable domain reads DAGVTQSPTHLIKTRGQQVTLRCSPKSGHDTVSWYQQALGQGPQFIFQYYEEEERQRGNFPDRFSGHQFPNYSSELNVNALLLGDSALYLCASSLVQEPAGANVLTFGAGSRLTVL.

The V gene is TRBV4-1, the J gene TRBJ2-5, with 7 bases fitting TRBD1. There are 16 residues in the CDR3. Germline CDR1 MGHRA, CDR2 YSYEKL. After removal of 3 bases from V and 5 bases from J, the junction contained 12 bases not matched to a gene. The CDR3 is CASSHPRTGPEETQYF. For the CDR3, the DNA is TGCGCCAGCAGCCACCCCCGGACAGGCCCGGAGGAGACCCAGTACTTC.

The CDR3 DNA is TGCGCCAGCAGCCAAAGCCCTGCCCGAACGGCGGGTGGCTACAATGAGCAGTTCTTC. It is translated as CASSQSPARTAGGYNEQFF. The rearrangement joins TRBV4-3 to TRBJ2-1, with D perhaps matching TRBD2 (5 bases). CDR1 is LGHNA, CDR2 YSLEER, per germline. There are 19 residues in the CDR3. Deletions cut 2 bases from V and 3 bases from J, with 23 bases between.

The gene calls are TRBV5-8 and TRBJ1-5; TRBD1 is a possible D gene (5 bases). CDR1 and CDR2 (germline): SGHTS, YDEGEE. The CDR3 has 15 residues. Trimming left V 5 bases short and J 4 bases short, with 16 bases between. For the CDR3, the DNA is TGTGCCAGCAGTAGGGGTGGAGGGCAGAATCAGCCCCAGCATTTT. Translating gives CASSRGGGQNQPQHF.

This clone was recorded only once. This chain joins TRBV18 and TRBJ2-7, with 7 bases that match TRBD2. This CDR3 is 13 amino acids long. The V gene end was trimmed by 2 bases and the J gene end by 5 bases; junction bases not matched to a gene: 3. Per the germline V gene, CDR1 is KGHSH and CDR2 is LQKENI. The CDR3 sequence: CASSPRDYDEQYF. CDR3 sequence (DNA): TGTGCCAGCTCACCAAGGGACTACGACGAGCAGTACTTC. Complete variable domain (other parts from reference TRBV18 and TRBJ2-7): NAGVMQNPRHLVRRRGQEARLRCSPMKGHSHVYWYRQLPEEGLKFMVYLQKENIIDESGMPKERFSAEFPKEGPSILRIQQVVRGDSAAYFCASSPRDYDEQYFGPGTRLTVT.

This sequence joins TRBV5-1 and TRBJ2-7; 12 positions match TRBD1. The trim removed 9 bases at V and 6 bases at J, leaving 16 bases unmatched. Germline-derived CDR1 and CDR2 are SGHRS and YFSETQ. CDR3 length: 16 residues. The CDR3 is CAIPGQGAGEVGEQYF. In nucleotides, the CDR3 is TGCGCCATCCCGGGACAGGGGGCGGGAGAGGTCGGCGAGCAGTACTTC.

A word on this clone: Compared with germline, one end of the junction differs, possibly owing to a read error. This chain connects TRBV6-6 to TRBJ1-1; maybe TRBD1 (5 bases). Germline-derived CDR1 and CDR2 are MNHNY and SVGAGI (reference sequence). The CDR3 runs 13 residues. CDR3 amino acids: CASSYPRIFGGSF. The CDR3 coding sequence is TGTGCCAGCAGTTACCCGAGAATATTCGGGGGTTCTTTT.

A few counts support this clone. The chain couples TRBV2 to TRBJ1-3; TRBD1 is a possible D gene (6 bases). The V end was cut by 8 bases, the J end by 5 bases, with 16 bases between. The length of the CDR3 is 14 residues. Germline CDR1 is SNHLY and CDR2 is FYNNEI. The CDR3 loop is CASRPRGIRNTIYF. For the CDR3, the DNA is TGTGCCAGCCGGCCAAGGGGGATTCGAAACACCATATATTTT. Looking up the rest from reference TRBV2 and TRBJ1-3 gives the full variable domain: EPEVTQTPSHQVTQMGQEVILRCVPISNHLYFYWYRQILGQKVEFLVSFYNNEISEKSEIFDDQFSVERPDGSNFTLKIRSTKLEDSAMYFCASRPRGIRNTIYFGEGSWLTVV.

This clone was seen only once. The chain uses TRBV27 and TRBJ2-7; D is unresolved. The CDR3 length is 13 residues. Trimming stripped 5 bases from V and 3 bases from J, with 11 bases between. Germline CDR1 MNHEY, CDR2 SMNVEV (reference sequence). The CDR3 is CASSPSGFYEQYF. CDR3 in DNA: TGTGCCAGCAGTCCTAGTGGATTCTACGAGCAGTACTTC.

This chain joins TRBV6-5 and TRBJ2-2, with 7 positions matching TRBD2. The CDR3 totals 14 residues. Trimming removed 3 bases from V and 7 bases from J; junction bases left unmatched: 5. CDR1 is MNHEY, CDR2 SVGAGI, per germline. This CDR3 reads CASSYGGGFGELFF. The CDR3 bases are TGTGCCAGCAGTTATGGGGGAGGGTTCGGGGAGCTGTTTTTT.

The rearrangement links TRBV7-2 to TRBJ1-5; D gene ambiguous. This CDR3 region has 14 residues. The germline CDR1 and CDR2 sequences are SGHTA and FQGNSA. V was cut by 5 bases and J by 4 bases, with 12 bases left in between. CDR3 nucleotide sequence: TGTGCCAGCAGCATTAGACGGGAGAATCAGCCCCAGCATTTT. It yields the protein CASSIRRENQPQHF.

This clone was detected only a few times. The J gene is TRBJ1-1, the V gene TRBV6-7, with D possibly TRBD1 on 6 matching bases. TRBV6-7 is marked as an open reading frame, function uncertain. V lost 1 base and J lost 10, with 10 bases in between. This CDR3 is 12 amino acids long. Written as DNA, the CDR3 is TGTGCCAGCAGTTACTGTGGGGGCAGAGCTTTCTTT. It specifies CASSYCGGRAFF.